This T cell receptor beta chain emerged from a study of blood T cells in healthy people across ages. Findings and limits, study-wide: A greater number of naive CD4+ cells and higher diversity distinguished long-lived donors from aged donors.

The ends were cut back, 1 base at V and 11 bases at J, with 11 bases in the middle. CDR3 length: 12 residues. A J-beta primer mix and a sample-barcoded 5' primer were used in a second PCR of about 6 to 12 cycles. A 12-random-nucleotide template-switch adaptor tagged each cDNA molecule. TCRdb processed the 5' RACE reads anew with MiXCR; each CDR3 protein has one entry. The data contain fewer than 1.5 million distinct CDR3 sequences, 42% of them singletons. The sample holds a few counts of this clonotype. No antigen is known for it. Per sample, no less than 5 micrograms of total RNA were extracted. The receptor comes from a woman aged 18-29 years in good health. This sequence joins TRBV12-3 or TRBV12-4 and TRBJ1-1, with D uncertain. The sample was blood. The CDR3 reads CASSLGGRYAFF. The CDR3 region has the DNA TGTGCCAGCAGTTTAGGAGGGAGATACGCTTTCTTT.